These 18 T cell receptor beta chains originate from one sample sequenced in a study of Ad26.COV2.S vaccination and SARS-CoV-2 variants. Regarding treatment: roughly 18 received Ad26.COV2.S at low or high dose, single or two shots; roughly five received placebo; per-sample allocation not given. Day 63 after the first vaccine or placebo injection was the time point for sampling. Profiling relied on immunoSEQ multiplex PCR, and the TCRdb table lists in-frame clones only, not all of them. The profile covers more than 300,000 clones, with around 85% appearing a single time and 2.1% taken by the ten largest. The material sequenced was peripheral blood, taken in a trial of Ad26.COV2.S vaccine versus placebo. These receptors originate from a person aged 18 to 59 who received the Ad26.COV2.S COVID-19 vaccine or a placebo.

The rearrangement uses TRBV7-2 and TRBJ2-7; 8 bases are a match to TRBD1. CDR3 size: 15 residues. Germline V lookup: CDR1 SGHTA, CDR2 FQGNSA. Trimming cost V 6 bases and J 0 bases; bases outside gene matches: 7. The CDR3 here is CASSTLDRGSYEQYF. The CDR3 nucleotides read TGTGCCAGCAGTACTTTAGACAGGGGCTCCTACGAGCAGTACTTC.

This chain uses TRBV29-1 with TRBJ1-4; D may be TRBD1 (5 bases). CDR1 is SQVTM, CDR2 ANQGSEA, per germline. The CDR3 spans 13 residues. Trimming cost V 4 bases and J 2 bases, with 8 bases left between them. The CDR3, as DNA: TGCAGCGTTGGGGGCGGCACTAATGAAAAACTGTTTTTT. Its protein product is CSVGGGTNEKLFF.

The V and J genes are TRBV7-6 and TRBJ2-3; D gene unclear. The CDR3 extends over 16 amino acids. CDR1 and CDR2 from the germline V gene are SGHVS and FNYEAQ. Trimming stripped 1 base from V and 3 bases from J, with 14 bases between. CDR3 DNA sequence: TGTGCCAGCAGCTTAGGGTTTGGCCAAGCTACAGATACGCAGTATTTT. Its protein product is CASSLGFGQATDTQYF.

V usage is TRBV6-5 and J usage is TRBJ2-7; TRBD1 aligns across 7 bases. V gave up 5 bases and J gave up 3 bases; unmatched junction bases: 7. Germline CDR1 is MNHEY and CDR2 is SVGAGI. The CDR3 spans 14 residues. For the CDR3, the DNA is TGTGCCAGCAGTCGTAGACAGGGTGGCTACGAGCAGTACTTC. This codes for CASSRRQGGYEQYF.

This clone was seen a few times. The gene calls are TRBV3-1 (or the pseudogene TRBV3-2) and TRBJ1-3, with D possibly TRBD1 on 6 matching bases. The V end was cut by 3 bases, the J end by 9 bases, with 15 bases between. Germline V gene sequence: CDR1 LGHDT, CDR2 YNNKEL (reference sequence). This CDR3 spans 14 amino acids. CDR3 in amino acids: CASSQRGGVLTIYF. CDR3 sequence (DNA): TGTGCCAGCAGCCAGAGGGGGGGAGTTCTCACCATATATTTT.

This clone is a singleton in its sample. This sequence joins TRBV5-1 and TRBJ1-3; no reliable D call. Trimming cost V 6 bases and J 3 bases, with 16 bases left between them. This CDR3 comprises 15 residues. Germline V gene data show CDR1 as SGHRS and CDR2 as YFSETQ. CDR3 loop: CASTVRGLIGNTIYF. In DNA, the CDR3 is TGCGCCAGCACTGTACGGGGATTGATTGGAAACACCATATATTTT.

The chain has TRBV11-3 and TRBJ2-5; either TRBD1 or TRBD2 may supply D (7 bases each). CDR1 is SGHNT, CDR2 YENEEA, per germline. Trimming shortened V by 5 bases and J by 1 base, and 11 bases separated the two germline ends. This CDR3 has 14 amino acids. The CDR3 DNA sequence: TGTGCCAGCAGCAAGCGGGACAGCCAAGAGACCCAGTACTTC. It yields the protein CASSKRDSQETQYF.

V and J are TRBV15 and TRBJ2-6, with a possible D match to TRBD1 (5 bases). From germline, CDR1 is LNHNV and CDR2 YYDKDF (reference sequence). The V gene lost 3 bases and the J gene lost 4 bases, with 10 bases spanning the gap. The CDR3 contains 15 residues. The CDR3 loop is CATSRARTGANVLTF. CDR3 sequence (DNA): TGTGCCACCAGCAGGGCCCGGACAGGGGCCAACGTCCTGACTTTC.

V and J are TRBV6-5 and TRBJ2-2; 9 positions agree with TRBD2. With 8 bases clipped from V and 8 bases from J, the junction kept 12 bases outside the gene matches. The CDR3 length is 15 residues. Germline V gene data show CDR1 as MNHEY and CDR2 as SVGAGI. The CDR3 protein is CASYPGLAPSGELFF. In DNA, the CDR3 is TGTGCCAGCTACCCGGGACTAGCTCCATCGGGGGAGCTGTTTTTT.

The chain links TRBV28 to TRBJ2-6; D gene uncertain. The CDR3 consists of 16 residues. Between the trimmed V and J ends, which lost 6 bases and 4 bases, there was a span of 16 bases. Germline V gene lookup returns CDR1 MDHEN and CDR2 SYDVKM. The DNA for the CDR3 is TGTGCCAGCAGACAAGTAATGGTGGCAGGGGCCAACGTCCTGACTTTC. As protein: CASRQVMVAGANVLTF.

V is TRBV18 and J is TRBJ1-2; D uncertain. The CDR3 runs to 14 residues. The V and J ends lost 3 bases and 8 bases respectively, with 16 bases between them. In germline, CDR1 is KGHSH, CDR2 LQKENI. DNA of the CDR3: TGTGCCAGCTCACCCGCGGATATCGGGTTCGGCTACACCTTC. Encoded protein: CASSPADIGFGYTF.

The rearrangement joins TRBV11-2 to TRBJ1-1; the D gene is possibly TRBD1 (5 bases). Trimming shortened V by 4 bases and J by 3 bases, and 9 bases separated the two germline ends. Germline V lookup: CDR1 SGHAT, CDR2 FQNNGV. The CDR3 is made up of 13 amino acids. The CDR3 spells CASSSGRHTEAFF. The CDR3 region has the DNA TGTGCCAGCAGCTCAGGGAGGCACACTGAAGCTTTCTTT.

The gene calls are TRBV2 and TRBJ2-2; no firm D call. Germline-derived CDR1 and CDR2 are SNHLY and FYNNEI. There are 14 residues in the CDR3. V lost 8 bases and J lost 0, with 10 bases in between. The CDR3 region is CASHDGTNTGELFF. The CDR3 bases are TGTGCCAGCCATGACGGAACGAACACCGGGGAGCTGTTTTTT.

The V gene is TRBV28, the J gene TRBJ1-1; 9 bases agree with TRBD1. Looked up from germline, CDR1 is MDHEN and CDR2 is SYDVKM. J lost 3 bases, V lost 5 bases, and 10 bases had no gene match. The CDR3 is 16 residues long. The CDR3 region is CASSTPGDRAYTEAFF. The CDR3 DNA follows: TGTGCCAGCAGTACCCCCGGGGACAGGGCGTACACTGAAGCTTTCTTT.

The genes are TRBV24-1 and TRBJ2-1, with a tentative D call TRBD1 (6 bases). Germline V lookup: CDR1 KGHDR, CDR2 SFDVKD. Trimming stripped 1 base from V and 7 bases from J, with 10 bases between. This CDR3 is built from 14 residues. CDR3 in DNA: TGTGCCACCAGTGATTTTAGAGGGGGAAATGAGCAGTTCTTC. Encoded protein: CATSDFRGGNEQFF.

V usage is TRBV28 and J usage is TRBJ1-3; tentative D call: TRBD1 (6 bases). The germline gives CDR1 MDHEN, CDR2 SYDVKM. The V end lost 6 bases, the J end lost 5 bases, and 23 bases lay between the germline ends. CDR3 length: 17 amino acids. CDR3 DNA: TGTGCCAGCAGCCATGCCCGAATGGCAGGGGCAAGAAACACCATATATTTT. Protein sequence: CASSHARMAGARNTIYF.

This chain connects TRBV19 to TRBJ2-7; D is unresolved. This CDR3 has 11 amino acids. CDR1 is LNHDA and CDR2 is SQIVND in the germline V gene (reference sequence). V dropped 8 bases and J dropped 5 bases, with 10 bases sitting between them. DNA of the CDR3: TGTGCCAGTTCGGTCCGCCACGAGCAGTACTTC. This codes for CASSVRHEQYF.

The chain uses TRBV6-4 and TRBJ1-2; D perhaps matches TRBD1 (6 bases). With 5 bases removed from V and 4 bases from J, the gap between germline ends came to 20 bases. Per germline, CDR1 MRHNA and CDR2 SNTAGT. CDR3 length: 16 amino acids. The CDR3 region has the DNA TGTGCCAGCAGTCTCTTTCTCCAGGGGATACCCTATGGCTACACCTTC. Protein: CASSLFLQGIPYGYTF.